The 17 T cell receptor beta chains in this list originate from one sample, sequenced in a study of Graves' ophthalmopathy and Graves' hyperthyroidism. RNA transcripts were the template, and TCR beta CDR3 regions were amplified from them. The library came from an HTBI-primed first-round RT-PCR and a second-round multiplex PCR. TCRdb analysed the multiplex PCR reads with MiXCR anew, one entry per CDR3 protein. The sample shows 340,000 or so distinct CDR3 sequences, roughly 16% of them seen only once. The sequenced material came from peripheral blood. The source of these receptors is an adult man with Graves' ophthalmopathy.

This clonotype has a count of ten or more. This chain joins TRBV30 and TRBJ2-7, with no clear D. Trimming took 3 bases from V and 3 from J, leaving 6 bases between them. The CDR3 covers 11 residues. Germline CDR1 is GTSNPN and CDR2 is SVGIG (reference sequence). CDR3: CAWSRNYEQYF. CDR3 DNA sequence: TGTGCCTGGAGCAGAAACTACGAGCAGTACTTC.

This clonotype was counted at least ten times. The chain employs TRBV29-1 and TRBJ1-1; D is uncertain. V was clipped by 2 bases and J by 3 bases, with 10 bases between them. The CDR3 covers 13 residues. In germline, CDR1 is SQVTM, CDR2 ANQGSEA. CDR3 bases: TGCAGCGTTGAACGGGGTTTTGACACTGAAGCTTTCTTT. This encodes CSVERGFDTEAFF.

This clonotype was observed many times. The genes are TRBV30 and TRBJ2-7; tentative D call: TRBD1 (6 bases). The CDR3 spans 13 residues. V dropped 5 bases and J dropped 3 bases, with 14 bases sitting between them. CDR1 and CDR2 (germline): GTSNPN, SVGIG (reference sequence). Written as DNA, the CDR3 is TGTGCCTGGGCCCGGGACACTGACTACGAGCAGTACTTC. This encodes CAWARDTDYEQYF.

This clonotype appeared many times. This sequence joins TRBV12-3 or TRBV12-4 and TRBJ1-5, with D possibly matching TRBD1 (5 bases). Trimming shortened V by 7 bases and J by 6 bases, and 16 bases separated the two germline ends. The CDR3 contains 14 residues. The CDR3 DNA reads TGTGCCAGCAACGCCGGGACTGGGGCTCAGCCCCAGCATTTT. This codes for CASNAGTGAQPQHF.

In its sample, this clonotype was seen many times. The rearrangement uses TRBV29-1 and TRBJ1-2, with D possibly being TRBD1 (5 bases). The germline V gene has CDR1 SQVTM and CDR2 ANQGSEA. The V end was cut by 0 bases, the J end by 6 bases, with 14 bases between. This CDR3 has 14 amino acids. CDR3 coding DNA: TGCAGCGTTGAAGATCGACGACAGTATGATGGCTACACCTTC. Translated: CSVEDRRQYDGYTF.

This clonotype showed up many times. V gene TRBV19 combines with J gene TRBJ2-7; D gene ambiguous. The CDR3 has 14 residues. Germline V gene data show CDR1 as LNHDA and CDR2 as SQIVND (reference sequence). Trimming removed 2 bases at V and 3 bases at J, with 11 bases between. The CDR3 DNA reads as TGTGCCAGTAGTATAAACGGTTGGGGCTACGAGCAGTACTTC. It translates to CASSINGWGYEQYF. Complete variable domain (other parts from reference TRBV19 and TRBJ2-7): DGGITQSPKYLFRKEGQNVTLSCEQNLNHDAMYWYRQDPGQGLRLIYYSQIVNDFQKGDIAEGYSVSREKKESFPLTVTSAQKNPTAFYLCASSINGWGYEQYFGPGTRLTVT.

The V and J genes are TRBV6-1 and TRBJ1-1; TRBD1 is a possible D gene (6 bases). The CDR3 is 14 residues long. The V end was cut by 6 bases, the J end by 6 bases, with 17 bases between. Per germline, CDR1 MNHNS and CDR2 SASEGT. The CDR3 loop reads CASSLGGGYPEAFF. Here the CDR3 DNA reads TGTGCCAGCAGCCTAGGGGGGGGTTACCCTGAAGCTTTCTTT.

Comment on this clonotype: This may be a read error: a much more frequent sequence differs by one nucleotide. V and J are TRBV3-1 and TRBJ1-1; D is undetermined. CDR3 length equals 13 residues. V shed 1 base and J shed 4 bases, with 7 bases lying between them. Germline V gene sequence: CDR1 LGHDT, CDR2 YNNKEL (reference sequence). CDR3 nucleotide sequence: TGTGCCAGCAGCCAAGTACAGCGCACTGAAGCTTTCTTT. Protein: CASSQVQRTEAFF.

This clonotype was seen many times. The chain employs TRBV4-2 and TRBJ1-5; the match to TRBD1 covers 8 bases. Per the germline V gene, CDR1 is LGHNA and CDR2 is YNFKEQ. This CDR3 is built from 15 residues. Trimming took 3 bases from V and 7 from J; bases not matched to a gene: 8. The CDR3 reads CASSHSGPGGQPQHF. The CDR3 coding sequence is TGTGCCAGCAGCCACTCCGGACCAGGGGGCCAGCCCCAGCATTTT.

This clonotype has ten or more counts. The chain combines TRBV6-2 or TRBV6-3 with TRBJ1-5, with a possible D match to TRBD1 (6 bases). The germline V gene encodes CDR1 MNHEY and CDR2 SVGEGT. Trimming took off 11 bases at V and 4 bases at J, with 15 bases between the two ends. The CDR3 contains 13 residues. Here the CDR3 reads CAGGRGGNQPQHF. The CDR3 coding sequence is TGTGCCGGGGGCAGGGGAGGTAATCAGCCCCAGCATTTT.

This clonotype has at least ten counts. The J gene is TRBJ1-6, the V gene TRBV6-2 or TRBV6-3, with D perhaps matching TRBD1 (6 bases). Trimming took 6 bases from V and 9 from J, leaving 12 bases between them. This CDR3 is 13 amino acids long. Germline loops: CDR1 MNHEY, CDR2 SVGEGT. CDR3 sequence (DNA): TGTGCCAGCAGCCCGACGGGGGCTTCACCCCTCCACTTT. This sequence encodes CASSPTGASPLHF.

This clonotype was seen at least ten times. This sequence joins TRBV18 and TRBJ1-2; D may be TRBD1 (5 bases). V lost 8 bases and J lost 8, with 18 bases in between. The V gene's germline CDR1 is KGHSH and CDR2 LQKENI. CDR3 size: 13 residues. In nucleotides, the CDR3 is TGTGCCAGCGTACAGGTGGAGGGCCTGGGCTACACCTTC. This translates into CASVQVEGLGYTF. The full variable domain, its missing parts supplied by reference TRBV18 and TRBJ1-2, is NAGVMQNPRHLVRRRGQEARLRCSPMKGHSHVYWYRQLPEEGLKFMVYLQKENIIDESGMPKERFSAEFPKEGPSILRIQQVVRGDSAAYFCASVQVEGLGYTFGSGTRLTVV.

In this sample, this clonotype turned up many times. The CDR3 DNA is TGTGCCAGCAGCCCTCGGTTGGGGGGGCATCAAGAGACCCAGTACTTC. Its protein product is CASSPRLGGHQETQYF. This sequence joins TRBV7-9 and TRBJ2-5, with D possibly TRBD2 on 7 matching bases. The CDR3 has 16 amino acids. Germline V CDR1 and CDR2: SEHNR, FQNEAQ (reference sequence). Trimming took 5 bases from V and 2 from J, leaving 18 bases between them.

This clonotype was observed a handful of times. The rearrangement links TRBV7-8 to TRBJ2-5; TRBD1 agrees at 9 bases. This CDR3 contains 15 residues. Germline CDR1 reads SGHVS; CDR2 reads FQNEAQ. Trimming cost V 4 bases and J 5 bases; bases outside gene matches: 8. CDR3 sequence reads: CASSSGTGLGETQYF. The DNA for the CDR3 is TGTGCCAGCAGCTCCGGGACAGGGTTGGGCGAGACCCAGTACTTC.

The V and J genes are TRBV12-3 or TRBV12-4 and TRBJ2-7; D might be TRBD2 (6 bases). Trimming removed 7 bases from V and 1 base from J, with 23 bases in between. The CDR3 extends over 17 amino acids. CDR3 coding DNA: TGTGCCAGCACCCTCCCGGGGCGGGACGGCCCTTCCTACGAGCAGTACTTC. This gives the protein CASTLPGRDGPSYEQYF.

As regards this clonotype: One end of the junction does not line up with germline, which may come from a read error. The V call is TRBV5-1, the J call TRBJ1-5, with D unresolved. The CDR3 spans 11 residues. CDR1 and CDR2 from the germline V gene are SGHRS and YFSETQ. CDR3 nucleotides: TGCGCCACCAGCTTGAGGCAGCCCCAGCTTTTT. This codes for CATSLRQPQLF.

This clonotype was found many times. The chain employs TRBV24-1 and TRBJ2-7, with D possibly being TRBD2 (5 bases). CDR3 length equals 14 residues. With 2 bases removed from V and 2 bases from J, the gap between germline ends came to 9 bases. Germline CDR1 is KGHDR and CDR2 is SFDVKD. CDR3 loop: CATSDSLATYEQYF. CDR3 sequence (DNA): TGTGCCACCAGTGATTCCCTAGCCACCTACGAGCAGTACTTC.